The clone carrying this T cell receptor beta chain came up a few times. Its matching antigen is unknown. This sample was included in a study of identical twins. Study conclusions and caveats: The models gave estimates that fell short of the out-of-frame TCR alpha sharing seen in monozygotic twins. Whereas memory repertoires showed no such difference, abundant cord blood beta clonotypes carried fewer insertions.

This CDR3 region has 15 residues. Germline V lookup: CDR1 DFQATT, CDR2 SNEGSKA (reference sequence). The germline V and J ends were trimmed by 0 bases and 8 bases, with 20 bases remaining between them. The authors used template switching to add a universal primer site and gave cDNA unique molecular identifiers. Each CDR3 protein is one row after TCRdb ran MiXCR on the 5' RACE reads. The repertoire includes 300,000 or so distinct CDR3 sequences, roughly 9.7% of them detected once, and 6% to 8.5% sits in the top ten. These sequences were also reported in another study, on yellow fever vaccine responses in identical twins. From that second work: Reported findings indicate that twins' vaccine T cell responses seemed partially convergent, partially personalized.

The receptor's source is a woman between 18 and 30 years old in good health. The sample was CD8+ T cells sorted from blood. The chain recombines TRBV20-1 with TRBJ2-7; D remains unclear. The CDR3 is CSARDIEPAGFKQYF. CDR3 DNA: TGCAGTGCTAGAGATATCGAGCCCGCCGGGTTCAAGCAGTACTTC.